This T cell receptor (beta chain) comes out of a study of CD8 T cells in Susac syndrome. Whole-study findings and limits: The TCR sequencing and HLA analysis in the study involved a relatively small number of individuals, as the study acknowledged.

The germline V gene encodes CDR1 MNHEY and CDR2 SMNVEV (reference sequence). V was cut by 6 bases and J by 10 bases, with 10 bases left in between. The CDR3 is 11 residues long. Random hexamers were used to reverse transcribe roughly 0.5 to 1 ug of RNA. immunoSEQ multiplex PCR amplified TCR beta CDR3 across 54 Vbeta, 13 Jbeta. Via MiXCR, TCRdb re-called the immunoSEQ multiplex PCR reads, giving one row per CDR3 protein. The sample holds 160,000 or so distinct CDR3 sequences, roughly 95% seen once. TCR beta was sequenced from blood CD8+ and CD4+ T cells. Turning to this clonotype: Its antigen remains unidentified.

Sequencing was done on a sample of CD8+ T cells from PBMCs. The sequence was obtained from a human donor with multiple sclerosis. The rearrangement links TRBV27 to TRBJ2-1; tentative D call: TRBD2 (6 bases). The CDR3 DNA reads TGTGCCAGCAGCTTTGGGAGGGAGCAGTTCTTC. It codes for CASSFGREQFF.